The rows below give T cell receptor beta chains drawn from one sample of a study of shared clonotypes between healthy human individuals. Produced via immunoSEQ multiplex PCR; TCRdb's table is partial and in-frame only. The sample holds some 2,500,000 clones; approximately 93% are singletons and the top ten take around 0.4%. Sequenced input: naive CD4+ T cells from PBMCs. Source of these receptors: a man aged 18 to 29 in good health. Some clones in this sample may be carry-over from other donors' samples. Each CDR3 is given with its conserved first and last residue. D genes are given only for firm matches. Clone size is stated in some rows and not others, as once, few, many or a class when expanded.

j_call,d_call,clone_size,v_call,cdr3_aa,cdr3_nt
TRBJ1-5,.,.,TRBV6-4,CASRESGYSNQPQHF,TGTGCCAGCAGAGAGTCAGGTTATAGCAATCAGCCCCAGCATTTT
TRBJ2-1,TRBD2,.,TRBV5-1,CASSPGTSGDNEQFF,TGCGCCAGCAGCCCCGGGACTAGCGGGGATAATGAGCAGTTCTTC
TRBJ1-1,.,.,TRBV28,CASSLVRWGMNTEAFF,TGTGCCAGCAGTTTGGTCCGGTGGGGGATGAACACTGAAGCTTTCTTT
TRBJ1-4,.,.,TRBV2,CASKGGPTNEKLFF,TGTGCCAGCAAGGGGGGGCCGACTAATGAAAAACTGTTTTTT
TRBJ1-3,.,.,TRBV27,CASSLRGTGNTIYF,TGTGCCAGCAGTTTGCGGGGTACTGGAAACACCATATATTTT
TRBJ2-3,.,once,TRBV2,CASRSGPADTQYF,TGTGCCAGCCGGTCGGGGCCGGCAGATACGCAGTATTTT
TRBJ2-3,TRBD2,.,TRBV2,CASGWTSGTDTQYF,TGTGCCAGCGGATGGACTAGCGGCACAGATACGCAGTATTTT
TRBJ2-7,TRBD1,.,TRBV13,CASSLFGQGREQYF,TGTGCCAGCAGCTTATTCGGACAGGGGCGCGAGCAGTACTTC
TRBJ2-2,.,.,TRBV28,CASSPRILSNTGELFF,TGTGCCAGCAGTCCCCGGATTTTATCGAACACCGGGGAGCTGTTTTTT
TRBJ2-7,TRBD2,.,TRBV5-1,CASSLSGRSYEQYF,TGCGCCAGCAGCTTGAGCGGGAGGTCCTACGAGCAGTACTTC
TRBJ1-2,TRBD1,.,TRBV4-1,CASSPRDSYGYTF,TGCGCCAGCAGCCCTCGGGACAGTTATGGCTACACCTTC
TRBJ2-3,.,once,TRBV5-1,CASRRTVGDTQYF,TGCGCCAGCAGGCGGACCGTCGGAGATACGCAGTATTTT
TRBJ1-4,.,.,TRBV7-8,CASSLNGSPNEKLFF,TGTGCCAGCAGCTTGAATGGCAGCCCTAATGAAAAACTGTTTTTT
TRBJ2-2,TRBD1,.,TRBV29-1,CSVRGTGNGGELFF,TGCAGCGTTAGGGGGACAGGGAACGGCGGGGAGCTGTTTTTT
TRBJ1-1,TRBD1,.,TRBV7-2,CASSARDRGLGSAFF,TGTGCCAGCAGCGCCCGGGACAGGGGGCTTGGTTCGGCTTTCTTT
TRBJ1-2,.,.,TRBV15,CATGMGGGYTF,TGTGCCACCGGGATGGGAGGCGGCTACACCTTC
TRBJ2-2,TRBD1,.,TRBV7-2,CASSYDRATGELFF,TGTGCCAGCAGCTACGACAGGGCCACCGGGGAGCTGTTTTTT
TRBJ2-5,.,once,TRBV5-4,CASSGGLGNGEETQYF,TGTGCCAGCAGCGGAGGCCTCGGAAACGGAGAAGAGACCCAGTACTTC
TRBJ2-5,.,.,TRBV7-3,CASSIEGRGETQYF,TGTGCCAGCAGCATCGAGGGGCGGGGTGAGACCCAGTACTTC
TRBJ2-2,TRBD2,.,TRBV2,CASKKREVSGELFF,TGTGCCAGCAAGAAGCGGGAGGTTAGTGGGGAGCTGTTTTTT
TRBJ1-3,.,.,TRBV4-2,CASSQDVRGKAGNTIYF,TGTGCCAGCAGCCAAGATGTACGGGGGAAAGCTGGAAACACCATATATTTT
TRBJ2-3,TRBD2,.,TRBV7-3,CASSLRRGGRGVDTQYF,TGTGCCAGCAGCTTACGGCGGGGCGGGAGGGGAGTTGATACGCAGTATTTT
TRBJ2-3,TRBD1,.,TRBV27,CASSLRQGSDTQYF,TGTGCCAGCAGTCTCAGACAGGGGTCGGATACGCAGTATTTT
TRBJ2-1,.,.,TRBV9,CASSVLSYNEQFF,TGTGCCAGCAGCGTACTCTCCTACAATGAGCAGTTCTTC
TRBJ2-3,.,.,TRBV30,CAWSVPASPDTQYF,TGTGCCTGGAGTGTACCCGCCAGCCCAGATACGCAGTATTTT
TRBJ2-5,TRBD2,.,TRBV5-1,CASSQGLAGEGETQYF,TGCGCCAGCAGCCAAGGCCTAGCGGGAGAGGGAGAGACCCAGTACTTC
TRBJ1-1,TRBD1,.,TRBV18,CASSPGQGQNTEAFF,TGTGCCAGCTCACCTGGACAGGGGCAGAACACTGAAGCTTTCTTT
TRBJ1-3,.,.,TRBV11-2,CASSFRTAGNTIYF,TGTGCCAGCAGCTTCCGGACCGCTGGAAACACCATATATTTT
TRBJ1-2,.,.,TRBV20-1,CSASPEGYTF,TGCAGTGCCAGTCCGGAAGGCTACACCTTC
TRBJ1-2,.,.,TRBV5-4,CASSLGAGVGGYTF,TGTGCCAGCAGCTTGGGGGCGGGGGTTGGTGGCTACACCTTC
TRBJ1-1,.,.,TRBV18,CASSPPNRVGNTEAFF,TGTGCCAGCTCACCCCCGAACAGGGTTGGTAACACTGAAGCTTTCTTT
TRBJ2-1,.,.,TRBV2,CASGDRNRYNEQFF,TGTGCCAGCGGGGATCGTAACAGATACAATGAGCAGTTCTTC
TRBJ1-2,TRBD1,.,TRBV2,CASGGRQGANLGYTF,TGTGCCAGCGGTGGGCGACAGGGGGCGAATCTAGGCTACACCTTC
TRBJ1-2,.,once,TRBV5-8,CASMVGVFINYGYTF,TGTGCCAGCATGGTCGGGGTGTTTATCAACTATGGCTACACCTTC
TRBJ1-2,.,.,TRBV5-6,CASSLEQGNYGYTF,TGTGCCAGCAGCTTGGAACAGGGTAACTATGGCTACACCTTC
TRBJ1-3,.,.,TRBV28,CASSLVRRANTIYF,TGTGCCAGCAGTTTGGTCAGACGAGCAAACACCATATATTTT
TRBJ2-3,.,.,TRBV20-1,CSARSADTQYF,TGCAGTGCTAGGAGCGCAGATACGCAGTATTTT
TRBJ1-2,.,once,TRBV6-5,CASSRAGVNYGYTF,TGTGCCAGCAGTCGGGCAGGGGTGAACTATGGCTACACCTTC
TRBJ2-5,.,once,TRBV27,CAHRPSGRETQYF,TGTGCCCACCGACCCTCAGGGAGGGAGACCCAGTACTTC
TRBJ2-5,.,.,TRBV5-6,CASSLWGDKETQYF,TGTGCCAGCAGCTTGTGGGGCGACAAAGAGACCCAGTACTTC
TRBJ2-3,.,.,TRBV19,CASRNRGRADTQYF,TGTGCCAGTAGAAACCGCGGCCGCGCTGATACGCAGTATTTT
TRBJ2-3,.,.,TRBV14,CASSSQVGILNTQYF,TGTGCCAGCAGCTCACAGGTTGGGATTTTGAATACGCAGTATTTT
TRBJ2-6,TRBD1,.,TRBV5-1,CASNLQGSGANVLTF,TGCGCCAGCAATTTACAGGGGTCTGGGGCCAACGTCCTGACTTTC
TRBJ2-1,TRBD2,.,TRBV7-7,CASMGTSDGEQFF,TGTGCCAGCATGGGGACTAGCGATGGTGAGCAGTTCTTC
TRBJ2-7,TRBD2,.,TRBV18,CASFFSGPRASGSTPSYEQYF,TGTGCCAGCTTCTTCTCCGGGCCGCGGGCTAGCGGGAGTACTCCCTCCTACGAGCAGTACTTC